The T cell receptor beta chain described here comes from a study of blood T cell repertoires in COVID-19. Study-wide background: Specimens from acute and convalescent COVID-19 originated in the United States, Italy and Spain. From T cells, B-cell-depleted T cells, or PBMCs came the material, which was cDNA or gDNA.

Recruits, aged roughly 18 to 95 years, lived in about two dozen US areas. Authors' analysis steps: Researchers report that nucleated cell counts were estimated from reference gene primer amplification. Only in-frame clones appear in the TCRdb table, and some are missing; sequencing was by immunoSEQ multiplex PCR. That table is the source of V, J and clone size, and D and trimming were worked out from the DNA. The repertoire holds about 180,000 clones, with roughly three quarters as singletons. The sequenced sample was PBMCs or T cells enriched from blood (not recorded which). This clonotype was obtained from a man in his sixties who had been exposed to COVID-19.

Here the CDR3 DNA reads TGTGCCAGCAGCCCCGGGAGCCAGAATGAGCAGTTCTTC. Its protein is CASSPGSQNEQFF. The rearrangement links TRBV7-3 to TRBJ2-1; the D gene is possibly TRBD2 (6 bases). There are 13 residues in the CDR3. Germline V gene lookup returns CDR1 SGHTA and CDR2 FQGTGA. Trimming removed 5 bases from V and 7 bases from J, with 12 bases in between.